Detailed here is one T cell receptor beta chain. These data come from a study of blood T cell repertoires in COVID-19. In the study's own analysis: The authors estimated nucleated cell counts from reference gene primer amplification. Sequencing was performed with immunoSEQ multiplex PCR; in TCRdb, only in-frame clones are kept and a portion is missing. V, J and clone size reflect that table, while D and trimming were determined from the DNA. Of over 50,000 clones in the sample, approximately 84% were seen once. V lost 2 bases, J lost 7 bases, and 15 bases lay in between. CDR3 length: 14 amino acids. Germline V gene sequence: CDR1 SGHRS, CDR2 YFSETQ.

The source material was peripheral blood. J is TRBJ1-2 and V is TRBV5-1, with D possibly TRBD1 on 5 matching bases. This TCR derives from a human donor in a cohort sampled during active COVID-19. The CDR3 sequence is CASSFEGRTGGYTF. CDR3 coding DNA: TGCGCCAGCAGCTTTGAGGGGAGGACGGGTGGCTACACCTTC.